This is a list of T cell receptor beta chains from one sample in a study of T cells after yellow fever vaccination. TCRdb analysed the 5' RACE reads with MiXCR anew, one entry per CDR3 protein. The sample has approximately 330,000 distinct CDR3 sequences, 4.1% seen once. This material consisted of PBMCs, taken 5 days after the yellow fever booster vaccination. The receptors here all came from a man aged 18-30 years who received the YFV17D yellow fever vaccine. The CDR3 runs from the conserved cysteine through the conserved F or W. D genes are given only for firm matches.

d_call: TRBD2; v_call: TRBV12-3/TRBV12-4; cdr3_aa: CASSLGLPYEQYF
d_call: TRBD2; v_call: TRBV14; cdr3_aa: CASSQELAGVGEQFF
d_call: NA; v_call: TRBV5-1; cdr3_aa: CASSSGESAYGYTF
d_call: TRBD1; v_call: TRBV28; cdr3_aa: CASSTPAGQKAFF
d_call: NA; v_call: TRBV19; cdr3_aa: CAISDLPNTGELFF
d_call: NA; v_call: TRBV2; cdr3_aa: CASSVVENTEAFF
d_call: TRBD2; v_call: TRBV20-1; cdr3_aa: CSAAGEQETQYF
d_call: NA; v_call: TRBV4-1; cdr3_aa: CASSQQLGNKPQHF
d_call: NA; v_call: TRBV5-1; cdr3_aa: CASSPSWGPDTDTQYF
d_call: NA; v_call: TRBV5-1; cdr3_aa: CASSQNPGITEAFF
d_call: NA; v_call: TRBV7-9; cdr3_aa: CASSLPLLNTEAFF
d_call: NA; v_call: TRBV7-8; cdr3_aa: CASSLVGFGDSPLHF
d_call: TRBD1; v_call: TRBV24-1; cdr3_aa: CATSDPTGGEGKQFF
d_call: NA; v_call: TRBV10-3; cdr3_aa: CAISVDGRNGYTF
d_call: NA; v_call: TRBV6-5; cdr3_aa: CARHTPAGTNSGANVLTF
d_call: TRBD2; v_call: TRBV4-2; cdr3_aa: CASSQDGGEEQYF
d_call: NA; v_call: TRBV6-5; cdr3_aa: CASRTQAYSNQPQHF
d_call: TRBD1; v_call: TRBV18; cdr3_aa: CASSSGTGAGQPQHF